This is a list of T cell receptor beta chains from one sample in a study of CD4 T cells in relation to SARS-CoV-2 and coronaviruses. Sequenced by immunoSEQ multiplex PCR; TCRdb stores in-frame clones only, minus some. The sample consists of approximately 21,000 clones, around 78% of them appearing once. For these TCRs, the target antigens are not known. The sequenced material came from CD4+ T cells from PBMCs, cultured in vitro. The receptors originated from a human donor in good health. The CDR3 runs from the conserved cysteine through the conserved F or W. The D gene is left open where the match is weak. Some rows have no size entry. The others give once, few or many, or a class for an expanded clone.

TGTGCCAGCAGCTTGGCACAGGGCACGAATTCACCCCTCCACTTT	CASSLAQGTNSPLHF	.	TRBV5-6	TRBJ1-6	.
TGTGCCAGCAGTGAGTTCAGGAACACCGGGGAGCTGTTTTTT	CASSEFRNTGELFF	.	TRBV6-1	TRBJ2-2	.
TGTGCCAGCGCTCGGGGACAGGGTATATACGAGCAGTACTTC	CASARGQGIYEQYF	.	TRBV25-1	TRBJ2-7	TRBD1
TGCGCCAGCAGCTTGTTTTCGAGTGGGGTCTTGGTGAACACTGAAGCTTTCTTT	CASSLFSSGVLVNTEAFF	.	TRBV5-1	TRBJ1-1	.
TGTGCCAGTAATTCGGGACAGGGTCGTGAAAAACTGTTTTTT	CASNSGQGREKLFF	.	TRBV10-3	TRBJ1-4	TRBD1
TGTGCCAGCAGCTTTAGCGGGAGCTCCTACAATGAGCAGTTCTTC	CASSFSGSSYNEQFF	.	TRBV11-2	TRBJ2-1	TRBD2
TGTGCCACCAACCACAAGGACGGGACAGGGGACCACGAGCAGTACTTC	CATNHKDGTGDHEQYF	.	TRBV24-1	TRBJ2-7	TRBD1
TGTGCCAGCGGTAAGCGGGAGGGGTCCTACGAGCAGTACTTC	CASGKREGSYEQYF	.	TRBV27	TRBJ2-7	TRBD2
TGCGCCAGCAGCTCGGGACAGGGCAACACTGAAGCTTTCTTT	CASSSGQGNTEAFF	few	TRBV5-1	TRBJ1-1	TRBD1
TGCGCCAGCAGCCTAGGGGCGGACCAAGAGACCCAGTACTTC	CASSLGADQETQYF	.	TRBV5-1	TRBJ2-5	.
TGTGCCAGCAGTGAAAAGCCGGACAATCAGCCCCAGCATTTT	CASSEKPDNQPQHF	.	TRBV6-1	TRBJ1-5	.
TGTGCCTGGAGTTTTGGCGGGAGCGTATACAATGAGCAGTTCTTC	CAWSFGGSVYNEQFF	.	TRBV30	TRBJ2-1	TRBD2
TGTGCCAGCTCACCAGATAGAGATCAGCCCCAGCATTTT	CASSPDRDQPQHF	.	TRBV18	TRBJ1-5	.
TGTGCCAGCAGCAGGGGGCTCCAAGAGACCCAGTACTTC	CASSRGLQETQYF	.	TRBV2	TRBJ2-5	TRBD1
TGTGCCAGCAGCCAATCGGAGATCTACGAGCAGTACTTC	CASSQSEIYEQYF	once	TRBV3-1/TRBV3-2	TRBJ2-7	.
TGTGCCAGCTCACCACCCGGACAGGCGGGGAATCAGCCCCAGCATTTT	CASSPPGQAGNQPQHF	.	TRBV18	TRBJ1-5	TRBD1